One and the same sample provided the 29 T cell receptor beta chains below, sequenced in a study of shared clonotypes between healthy human individuals. Method: immunoSEQ multiplex PCR; TCRdb's copy keeps in-frame clones and lacks some. In the table there are over a million clones, under 80% of which are singletons. Material: memory CD4+ T cells sorted from blood. The subset is: CD45RA-negative fraction. Source of these receptors: a man between 18 and 29 years old in good health.

As to this clone: The same CDR3 can be traced to other DNA sequences in this sample. The V call is TRBV5-1, the J call TRBJ2-1; unclear D gene. Germline CDR1 SGHRS, CDR2 YFSETQ. Deletions cut 4 bases from V and 2 bases from J, with 7 bases between. The CDR3 totals 13 residues. CDR3 DNA: TGCGCCAGCAGCCTGGATCCCTACAATGAGCAGTTCTTC. Protein sequence: CASSLDPYNEQFF.

The table lists this clone with many counts. This chain joins TRBV7-6 and TRBJ1-4; TRBD1 matches 10 bases. Looked up from germline, CDR1 is SGHVS and CDR2 is FNYEAQ. The CDR3 runs to 14 residues. With V trimmed by 6 bases and J by 8 bases, 6 bases remained unmatched. The CDR3 nucleotides read TGTGCCAGCAGTCCTGGACAGGGGGAGGAAAAACTGTTTTTT. This translates into CASSPGQGEEKLFF.

The rearrangement uses TRBV6-1 and TRBJ2-7; unclear D gene. The V end lost 2 bases, the J end lost 5 bases, and 4 bases lay between the germline ends. There are 11 residues in the CDR3. The V gene's germline CDR1 is MNHNS and CDR2 SASEGT. The CDR3 loop is CASSELNEQYF. The CDR3 nucleotides are TGTGCCAGCAGTGAACTAAACGAGCAGTACTTC.

This clone was counted between two and nine times. The V call is TRBV2, the J call TRBJ2-1; TRBD2 matches 9 bases. CDR3 length: 15 residues. V lost 7 bases and J lost 9; bases outside the gene matches: 13. Germline V gene lookup returns CDR1 SNHLY and CDR2 FYNNEI. CDR3 sequence (DNA): TGTGCCAGCATGGGGATAGCGGGGGTCCGAGGTGAGCAGTTCTTC. As protein: CASMGIAGVRGEQFF.

A single count supports this clone. The chain has TRBV27 and TRBJ1-1; D is ambiguous. Per the germline V gene, CDR1 is MNHEY and CDR2 is SMNVEV (reference sequence). The CDR3 consists of 16 residues. Trimming removed 2 bases from V and 2 bases from J, with 15 bases in between. CDR3 sequence: CASSLILPGSNTEAFF. The CDR3 DNA sequence: TGTGCCAGCAGTTTAATACTTCCAGGCTCCAACACTGAAGCTTTCTTT.

This clone was counted a few times. This chain connects TRBV4-2 to TRBJ2-1; D is possibly TRBD1 (5 bases). The germline V gene encodes CDR1 LGHNA and CDR2 YNFKEQ. This CDR3 comprises 15 residues. The V end lost 1 base, the J end lost 1 base, and 8 bases lay between the germline ends. The CDR3 sequence is CASSQGQGSYNEQFF. For the CDR3, the DNA is TGTGCCAGCAGCCAAGGCCAGGGATCCTACAATGAGCAGTTCTTC.

The chain employs TRBV10-3 and TRBJ1-2; 10 bases are a match to TRBD1. The V and J ends lost 0 bases and 5 bases, in that order; junction bases with no gene match: 6. Looked up from germline, CDR1 is ENHRY and CDR2 is SYGVKD. This CDR3 has 16 amino acids. The CDR3 DNA is TGTGCCATCAGTGAGTCGATGGGACAGGGGAAATATGGCTACACCTTC. Translated, it gives CAISESMGQGKYGYTF.

This sequence joins TRBV5-1 and TRBJ2-4, with 13 bases matching TRBD2. J gave up 7 bases and V 3 bases, and 4 bases lay outside the gene matches. CDR1 is SGHRS, CDR2 YFSETQ, per germline. CDR3 length: 15 amino acids. CDR3 bases: TGCGCCAGCAGCTCGACTAGCGGGGGGAGGAACATTCAGTACTTC. Amino acids: CASSSTSGGRNIQYF. Supplemented by reference TRBV5-1 and TRBJ2-4, the full variable domain reads KAGVTQTPRYLIKTRGQQVTLSCSPISGHRSVSWYQQTPGQGLQFLFEYFSETQRNKGNFPGRFSGRQFSNSRSEMNVSTLELGDSALYLCASSSTSGGRNIQYFGAGTRLSVL.

The chain couples TRBV4-3 to TRBJ2-7; D is ambiguous. CDR1 and CDR2 (germline): LGHNA, YSLEER. CDR3 length: 15 residues. The V end lost 0 bases, the J end lost 7 bases, and 16 bases lay between the germline ends. The CDR3: CASSQDRERPLEQYF. Here the CDR3 DNA reads TGCGCCAGCAGCCAAGATCGCGAACGCCCCTTGGAGCAGTACTTC.

J is TRBJ2-1 and V is TRBV7-3; 8 bases match TRBD2. V trimming: 6 bases; J trimming: 4 bases; junction bases outside the gene matches: 11. Germline CDR1 reads SGHTA; CDR2 reads FQGTGA. The CDR3 is 16 amino acids. CDR3 region: CASSLVAGNIYNEQFF. CDR3 DNA sequence: TGTGCCAGCAGTTTGGTAGCGGGAAATATTTACAATGAGCAGTTCTTC.

This chain joins TRBV5-1 and TRBJ1-1; the D gene is possibly TRBD1 (6 bases). V lost 0 bases and J lost 6, with 6 bases in between. The CDR3 has 12 residues. Germline CDR1 reads SGHRS; CDR2 reads YFSETQ. This CDR3 is CASSLGQAEAFF. Here the CDR3 DNA reads TGCGCCAGCAGCTTGGGACAGGCTGAAGCTTTCTTT.

The chain employs TRBV11-3 and TRBJ2-2, with no clear D. Trimming took 7 bases from V and 1 from J, leaving 19 bases between them. In germline, CDR1 is SGHNT, CDR2 YENEEA. The CDR3 has 17 residues. The CDR3 DNA sequence: TGTGCCAGCATGCTTATGGGTCCTACCCAGAACACCGGGGAGCTGTTTTTT. Encoded protein: CASMLMGPTQNTGELFF.

The chain uses TRBV5-1 and TRBJ2-3, with TRBD2 identical over 9 bases. V shed 8 bases and J 5 bases; nucleotides not matched to a gene: 6. Germline CDR1 reads SGHRS; CDR2 reads YFSETQ. CDR3 size: 13 residues. The CDR3 coding sequence is TGCGCCAGTACGGGACTAGCAAGAGATACGCAGTATTTT. Protein: CASTGLARDTQYF.

This sequence joins TRBV7-2 and TRBJ1-5, with D uncertain. Germline V lookup: CDR1 SGHTA, CDR2 FQGNSA. The CDR3 is 15 amino acids. V shed 1 base and J shed 6 bases, with 13 bases lying between them. The CDR3 here is CASSLGVLTGQPQHF. As DNA, the CDR3 is TGTGCCAGCAGCTTAGGGGTGTTAACGGGTCAGCCCCAGCATTTT.

This clone was observed at least ten times. The chain is built from TRBV7-2 and TRBJ2-7; D possibly matches TRBD1 or TRBD2 (5 bases each). V gave up 2 bases and J gave up 3 bases, with 20 bases separating them. This CDR3 comprises 17 residues. Germline assignment: CDR1 SGHTA and CDR2 FQGNSA. The CDR3 reads CASSLYSRDGPFYEQYF. The CDR3 nucleotides read TGTGCCAGCAGCTTATATTCCCGGGACGGACCCTTCTACGAGCAGTACTTC.

In regard to this clone: At one of its ends the junction is not consistent with the germline gene, which may arise from a read error. J is TRBJ2-1 and V is TRBV20-1, with D possibly TRBD2 on 6 matching bases. The CDR3 has 11 amino acids. The germline V gene has CDR1 DFQATT and CDR2 SNEGSKA (reference sequence). The CDR3 DNA is TGCAGTGCTAGGCCGGGACTCCCATTTCTCTTC. Its protein is CSARPGLPFLF.

CDR3 sequence: CASSPPGLSTYEQYF. The CDR3 region has the DNA TGTGCCAGCTCACCACCCGGACTGAGTACCTACGAGCAGTACTTC. The rearrangement joins TRBV18 to TRBJ2-7, with D possibly matching TRBD2 (5 bases). The V gene lost 0 bases and the J gene lost 2 bases, with 11 bases spanning the gap. The CDR3 runs 15 residues. Germline-derived CDR1 and CDR2 are KGHSH and LQKENI.

The chain links TRBV6-5 to TRBJ1-1, with 8 nucleotides matching TRBD1. V was pared by 2 bases and J by 6 bases, with 11 bases of the junction left unmatched. The germline V gene has CDR1 MNHEY and CDR2 SVGAGI. The length of the CDR3 is 16 residues. The CDR3 region has the DNA TGTGCCAGCAGTTACGTCCAGGGGGCGAGGGAGGCTGAAGCTTTCTTT. It codes for CASSYVQGAREAEAFF.

The V and J genes are TRBV7-2 and TRBJ2-6; the D is unclear. The length of the CDR3 is 14 residues. Germline V gene data show CDR1 as SGHTA and CDR2 as FQGNSA. The germline V and J ends were trimmed by 5 bases and 4 bases, with 9 bases remaining between them. As DNA, the CDR3 is TGTGCCAGCAGCAGCCCCGGGGGGGCCAACGTCCTGACTTTC. This translates into CASSSPGGANVLTF.

The rearrangement uses TRBV2 and TRBJ1-4; TRBD1 might be the D (6 bases). Between the trimmed V and J ends, which lost 6 bases and 5 bases, there was a span of 13 bases. Germline assignment: CDR1 SNHLY and CDR2 FYNNEI. This CDR3 is 14 amino acids long. The CDR3 spells CASRAGDANEKLFF. The DNA of the CDR3 is TGTGCCAGCAGGGCAGGGGACGCCAATGAAAAACTGTTTTTT.

V is TRBV7-2 and J is TRBJ2-5, with 13 bases matching TRBD2. The length of the CDR3 is 18 residues. Germline-derived CDR1 and CDR2 are SGHTA and FQGNSA. V was clipped by 4 bases and J by 2 bases; unmatched bases: 10. The CDR3 loop reads CASSSQGLAGIDQETQYF. CDR3 DNA sequence: TGTGCCAGCAGCTCGCAGGGACTAGCGGGAATAGATCAAGAGACCCAGTACTTC.

The chain recombines TRBV4-1 with TRBJ1-5; D is unclear. CDR3 length: 15 residues. V was pared by 0 bases and J by 0 bases, with 6 bases between. Germline CDR1 is MGHRA and CDR2 is YSYEKL. The CDR3 bases are TGCGCCAGCAGCCAAGACAATTATAGCAATCAGCCCCAGCATTTT. Protein product: CASSQDNYSNQPQHF.

This clone was counted at least ten times. This chain uses TRBV2 with TRBJ2-2; maybe TRBD1 (6 bases). The CDR3 loop spans 16 amino acids. Germline-derived CDR1 and CDR2 are SNHLY and FYNNEI. The germline V and J ends were trimmed by 1 base and 4 bases, with 13 bases remaining between them. The CDR3 region is CASSEGQVYFTGELFF. CDR3 DNA: TGTGCCAGCAGTGAAGGACAGGTTTACTTCACCGGGGAGCTGTTTTTT.

The CDR3 sequence: CASRPRGGPSGEQYF. The DNA of the CDR3 is TGTGCCAGCAGACCGAGGGGCGGGCCGAGCGGGGAGCAGTACTTC. V usage is TRBV2 and J usage is TRBJ2-7; TRBD2 is a possible D gene (6 bases). V lost 6 bases and J 7 bases, leaving 22 bases between the germline ends. The CDR3 has 15 amino acids. CDR1 SNHLY and CDR2 FYNNEI come from the germline V gene.

The rearrangement uses TRBV9 and TRBJ2-2; D call uncertain. The CDR3 runs to 16 residues. Per the germline V gene, CDR1 is SGDLS and CDR2 is YYNGEE. V was trimmed by 0 bases and J by 0 bases, leaving 9 bases between them. The chain's CDR3 is CASSVARQANTGELFF. The CDR3 nucleotides read TGTGCCAGCAGCGTAGCTCGGCAAGCGAACACCGGGGAGCTGTTTTTT. Together with reference TRBV9 and TRBJ2-2, the CDR3 gives the full variable domain: DSGVTQTPKHLITATGQRVTLRCSPRSGDLSVYWYQQSLDQGLQFLIQYYNGEERAKGNILERFSAQQFPDLHSELNLSSLELGDSALYFCASSVARQANTGELFFGEGSRLTVL.

The chain recombines TRBV5-1 with TRBJ2-3; a possible D gene is TRBD2 (5 bases). CDR1 and CDR2 from the germline V gene are SGHRS and YFSETQ. Trimming stripped 4 bases from V and 0 bases from J, with 15 bases between. The CDR3 contains 16 residues. DNA of the CDR3: TGCGCCAGCAGCAGTGGACTGGAAAAGAGCACAGATACGCAGTATTTT. As protein: CASSSGLEKSTDTQYF.

For this clone: The sample carries other DNA sequences with the same CDR3. The genes are TRBV2 and TRBJ1-2, with 9 bases matching TRBD1. Germline V CDR1 and CDR2: SNHLY, FYNNEI. The CDR3 has 13 amino acids. The V and J ends lost 6 bases and 2 bases, in that order; junction bases with no gene match: 1. The CDR3 bases are TGTGCCAGCAGCGGACAGGGGAACTATGGCTACACCTTC. Encoded protein: CASSGQGNYGYTF.

This chain links TRBV2 with TRBJ1-6, with 7 bases identical to TRBD1. In germline, CDR1 is SNHLY, CDR2 FYNNEI. V shed 8 bases, J shed 7 bases, and the junction held 11 bases outside the gene matches. CDR3 length: 15 residues. The CDR3 region has the DNA TGTGCCAGCCAGGGGACAGCGGGGCCGAATTCACCCCTCCACTTT. It is translated as CASQGTAGPNSPLHF.

The chain joins TRBV2 to TRBJ2-7, with 7 bases that match TRBD1. Trimming removed 6 bases from V and 3 bases from J; junction bases left unmatched: 5. Germline V gene sequence: CDR1 SNHLY, CDR2 FYNNEI. This CDR3 is 13 amino acids long. The CDR3 loop reads CASSLDRLYEQYF. The CDR3 DNA follows: TGTGCCAGCAGCCTGGACAGGCTCTACGAGCAGTACTTC.